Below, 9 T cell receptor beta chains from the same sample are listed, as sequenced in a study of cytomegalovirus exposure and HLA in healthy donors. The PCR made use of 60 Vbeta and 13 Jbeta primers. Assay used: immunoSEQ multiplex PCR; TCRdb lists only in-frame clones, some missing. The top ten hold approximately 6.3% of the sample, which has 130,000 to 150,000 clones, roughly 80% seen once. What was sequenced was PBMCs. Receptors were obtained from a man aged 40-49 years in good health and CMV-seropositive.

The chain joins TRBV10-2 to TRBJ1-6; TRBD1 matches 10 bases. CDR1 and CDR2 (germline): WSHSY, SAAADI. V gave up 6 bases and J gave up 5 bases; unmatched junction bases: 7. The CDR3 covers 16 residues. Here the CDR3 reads CASSSRDRGDNSPLHF. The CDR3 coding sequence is TGCGCCAGCAGCAGCCGGGACAGGGGCGATAATTCACCCCTCCACTTT.

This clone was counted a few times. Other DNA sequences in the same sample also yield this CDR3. Here the CDR3 reads CASSRNEKLFF. The DNA of the CDR3 is TGTGCCAGCAGTCGTAATGAAAAACTGTTTTTT. The chain joins TRBV6-6 to TRBJ1-4; no firm D call. This CDR3 comprises 11 residues. The germline gives CDR1 MNHNY, CDR2 SVGAGI (reference sequence). V shed 5 bases and J shed 4 bases, with 2 bases lying between them.

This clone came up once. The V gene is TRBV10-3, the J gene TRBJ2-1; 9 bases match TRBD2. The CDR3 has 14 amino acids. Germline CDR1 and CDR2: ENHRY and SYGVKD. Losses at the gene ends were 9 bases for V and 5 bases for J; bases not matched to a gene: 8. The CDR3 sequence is CAIMPSGRHNEQFF. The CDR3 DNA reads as TGTGCCATTATGCCCAGCGGGAGGCACAATGAGCAGTTCTTC.

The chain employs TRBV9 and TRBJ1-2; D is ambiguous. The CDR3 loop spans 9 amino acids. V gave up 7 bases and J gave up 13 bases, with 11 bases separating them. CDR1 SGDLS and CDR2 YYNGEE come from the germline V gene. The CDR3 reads CASSTGVTF. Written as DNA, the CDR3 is TGTGCCAGCTCCACCGGGGTCACCTTC.

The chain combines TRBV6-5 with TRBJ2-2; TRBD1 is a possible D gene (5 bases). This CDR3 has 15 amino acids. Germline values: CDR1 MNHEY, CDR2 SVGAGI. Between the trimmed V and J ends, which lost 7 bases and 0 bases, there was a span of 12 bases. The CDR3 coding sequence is TGTGCCAGCACTTTAACAGGCGCGAACACCGGGGAGCTGTTTTTT. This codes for CASTLTGANTGELFF.

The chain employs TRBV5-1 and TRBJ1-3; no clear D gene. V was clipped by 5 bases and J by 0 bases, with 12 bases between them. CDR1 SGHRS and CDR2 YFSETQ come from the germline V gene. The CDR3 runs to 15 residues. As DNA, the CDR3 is TGCGCCAGCAGAACCAGGCCAACCTCTGGAAACACCATATATTTT. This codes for CASRTRPTSGNTIYF.

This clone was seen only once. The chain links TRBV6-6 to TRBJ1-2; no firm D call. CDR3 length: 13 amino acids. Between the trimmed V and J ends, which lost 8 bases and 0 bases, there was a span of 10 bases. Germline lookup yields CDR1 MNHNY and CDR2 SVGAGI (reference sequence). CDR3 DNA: TGTGCCAGCCGCCCACCGGCTAACTATGGCTACACCTTC. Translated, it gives CASRPPANYGYTF.

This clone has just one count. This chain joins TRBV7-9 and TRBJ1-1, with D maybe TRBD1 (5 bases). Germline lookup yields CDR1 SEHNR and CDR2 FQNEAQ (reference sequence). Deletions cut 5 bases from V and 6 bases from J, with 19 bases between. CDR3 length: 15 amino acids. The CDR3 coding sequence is TGTGCCAGCAGCCCCTTACGGGGGGGTCTGGCTGAAGCTTTCTTT. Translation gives CASSPLRGGLAEAFF.

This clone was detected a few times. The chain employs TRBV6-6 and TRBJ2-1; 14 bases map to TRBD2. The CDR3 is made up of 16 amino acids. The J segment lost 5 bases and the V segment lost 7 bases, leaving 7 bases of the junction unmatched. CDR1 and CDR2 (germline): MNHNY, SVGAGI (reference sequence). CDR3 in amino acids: CASINSGLAGDNEQFF. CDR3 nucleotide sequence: TGTGCCAGCATAAACTCGGGACTAGCGGGAGACAATGAGCAGTTCTTC.